These T cell receptor beta chains were read from a single sample in a study of post-analysis software for immune sequencing data. Via MiXCR, TCRdb re-called the PCR reads, giving one row per CDR3 protein. The data contain fewer than 600,000 distinct CDR3 sequences, under 55% of them singletons. The sequenced material came from blood. The receptor source for this set is a girl aged 5-17 years with multiple sclerosis. CDR3s include the opening cysteine and the closing phenylalanine or tryptophan. D genes are given only for firm matches. Clone sizes are given selectively: once, few, many, or a class where the clone is expanded.

J | size | V | D | DNA | CDR3
TRBJ2-2 | - | TRBV5-1 | TRBD1 | TGCGCCAGCAGCTTGGTTGGGACAGAGTACACCGGGGAGCTGTTTTTT | CASSLVGTEYTGELFF
TRBJ2-7 | - | TRBV3-1 | - | TGTGCCAGCGGGACTCAAAGCTCCTACGAGCAGTACTTC | CASGTQSSYEQYF
TRBJ2-1 | - | TRBV6-1 | TRBD2 | TGTGCCAGCAGTGAGGGACTAGCGATTGTTCAGTTCTTC | CASSEGLAIVQFF
TRBJ2-7 | - | TRBV10-3 | TRBD2 | TGTGCCATCAGCGAGACTAGCGGGAGGAACGAGCAGTACTTC | CAISETSGRNEQYF
TRBJ2-3 | - | TRBV27 | - | TGTGCCAGCAGCATGGGGAGCGGCCCTACGACAGATACGCAGTATTTT | CASSMGSGPTTDTQYF
TRBJ2-7 | few | TRBV4-1 | - | TGCGCCAGCAGCCAAGTCGATGTGGGAGGCACCTACGAGCAGTACTTC | CASSQVDVGGTYEQYF
TRBJ2-7 | few | TRBV6-5 | TRBD2 | TGTGCCAGCAGTTCGGGACTAACCTACGAGCAGTACTTC | CASSSGLTYEQYF
TRBJ1-2 | few | TRBV7-2 | TRBD1 | TGTGCCAGCAGCCCAGACAGGGGGGACTATGGCTACACCTTC | CASSPDRGDYGYTF
TRBJ2-7 | few | TRBV2 | - | TGTGCCAGCAGTACGGACAGTCACGAGCAGTACTTC | CASSTDSHEQYF
TRBJ2-7 | few | TRBV7-8 | - | TGTGCCAGCAGCTCAGACGGAGCCTACGAGCAGTACTTC | CASSSDGAYEQYF
TRBJ2-5 | many | TRBV7-3 | - | TGTGCCAGCAGCTTCGGGGGAGGCGAGACCCAGTACTTC | CASSFGGGETQYF
TRBJ2-1 | few | TRBV20-1 | TRBD1 | TGCAGTGCTCCAGACCGGGACAGGGCGGGGGATGAGCAGTTCTTC | CSAPDRDRAGDEQFF
TRBJ2-3 | - | TRBV5-1 | TRBD1 | TGCGCCAGCAGCCGTGGAAGCTATACAGGGGGCACAGATACGCAGTATTTT | CASSRGSYTGGTDTQYF
TRBJ1-1 | once | TRBV12-3/TRBV12-4 | TRBD1 | TGTGCCAGCAGTTTAGGGTGGGGGACAGGCCCTGGGATGAACACTGAAGCTTTCTTT | CASSLGWGTGPGMNTEAFF
TRBJ2-1 | - | TRBV12-3/TRBV12-4 | - | TGTACCAGCAGTCTCGGACGGTGGGGTGAGCAGTTCTTC | CTSSLGRWGEQFF
TRBJ2-1 | - | TRBV24-1 | - | TGTGCCACCAGTGAGCCAGGAAGAGGCGATGAGCAGTTCTTC | CATSEPGRGDEQFF
TRBJ2-3 | - | TRBV4-2 | TRBD2 | TGTGCCAGCAGCCAAGACCCCGGACTAGCGGGAGGGTCAGATACGCAGTATTTT | CASSQDPGLAGGSDTQYF
TRBJ2-1 | few | TRBV20-1 | TRBD2 | TGCAGTGCTAGAGGGCCGGGACTAGCGGGAAATGAGCAGTTCTTC | CSARGPGLAGNEQFF
TRBJ1-4 | - | TRBV20-1 | TRBD1 | TGCAGTGCCCGGACAGGGGTAGAAAAACTGTTTTTT | CSARTGVEKLFF
TRBJ1-2 | - | TRBV9 | - | TGTGCCAGCAGCGTAGTACCTGGTGGAGATGATGGCTACACCTTC | CASSVVPGGDDGYTF
TRBJ2-7 | - | TRBV7-2 | TRBD2 | TGTGCCAGCAGCTTACTCGGAGGACTAGCGCTCTACGAGCAGTACTTC | CASSLLGGLALYEQYF
TRBJ2-7 | many | TRBV6-4 | TRBD2 | TGTGCCAGCAGTGTAGGGGGACTAGGCTACGAGCAGTACTTC | CASSVGGLGYEQYF
TRBJ2-5 | few | TRBV20-1 | - | TGCAGTGCTAGAGATCCGGCCCAGGTCGACCAAGAGACCCAGTACTTC | CSARDPAQVDQETQYF
TRBJ1-1 | - | TRBV5-1 | - | TGCGCCAGCAGCTTGGCTTCCCCGAGACTGTCCACTGAAGCTTTCTTT | CASSLASPRLSTEAFF
TRBJ1-4 | - | TRBV7-2 | - | TGTGCCAGCAGCTTACAGGGTCGGGAAAAACTGTTTTTT | CASSLQGREKLFF
TRBJ2-1 | many | TRBV6-5 | TRBD2 | TGTGCCAGCACCCTCTCCGGGACTATTAATGAGCAGTTCTTC | CASTLSGTINEQFF
TRBJ2-5 | - | TRBV3-1 | TRBD2 | TGTGCCAGCAGCCGCACCGAAGCGGGGTTCCAAGAGACCCAGTACTTC | CASSRTEAGFQETQYF
TRBJ2-1 | - | TRBV7-2 | TRBD2 | TGTGCCAGCAGCTTAGAAGCGGGGGTAGGGAATGAGCAGTTCTTC | CASSLEAGVGNEQFF
TRBJ2-7 | - | TRBV5-1 | TRBD1 | TGCGCCAGCAGCAACCACAGGGGGGATCGTTACGAGCAGTACTTC | CASSNHRGDRYEQYF
TRBJ2-1 | - | TRBV4-1 | TRBD2 | TGCGCCAGCAGCCAAACTAGCGGGAGGGTTGATGAGCAGTTCTTC | CASSQTSGRVDEQFF
TRBJ1-1 | - | TRBV27 | TRBD1 | TGTGCCAGCACCCGGACAGGCGCCATTAGCACTGAAGCTTTCTTT | CASTRTGAISTEAFF
TRBJ2-5 | - | TRBV6-6 | - | TGTGCCAGCAATTCAGGGGACGAGACCCAGTACTTC | CASNSGDETQYF
TRBJ2-7 | - | TRBV7-2 | TRBD2 | TGTGCCGGCAGCTTTCCCATCGTCGGGTCGGGACTAGCGCATCTCGAGCAGTACTTC | CAGSFPIVGSGLAHLEQYF
TRBJ1-6 | - | TRBV5-5 | - | TGTGCCAGCAGCTTGGAAGGCAGGGGACCTTCACCCCTCCACTTT | CASSLEGRGPSPLHF
TRBJ2-1 | few | TRBV11-3 | TRBD1 | TGTGCCAGCAGCGTGAATCCACCGGGACAGATCTACAATGAGCAGTTCTTC | CASSVNPPGQIYNEQFF
TRBJ2-5 | - | TRBV12-3/TRBV12-4 | - | TGTGCCAGCAGTTCGGCCTCTCCAGAAAAGGAGACCCAGTACTTC | CASSSASPEKETQYF
TRBJ2-1 | - | TRBV5-8 | - | TGTGCCAGCAGCTTGGTGGGGCAGTCTTACAATGAGCAGTTCTTC | CASSLVGQSYNEQFF
TRBJ2-1 | many | TRBV29-1 | TRBD1 | TGCAGCGTTGAGGTTGGACAGGGATTGGGCAATGAGCAGTTCTTC | CSVEVGQGLGNEQFF
TRBJ2-3 | - | TRBV24-1 | - | TGTGCCACCAGTGGTCCAGCAGGTAGCACAGATACGCAGTATTTT | CATSGPAGSTDTQYF
TRBJ2-7 | - | TRBV4-1 | TRBD2 | TGCGCCAGCAGCCAAGGGCGGGAGGGTTACTACGAGCAGTACTTC | CASSQGREGYYEQYF
TRBJ1-1 | few | TRBV7-9 | - | TGTGCCAGCAGCTTAGGCACCAACGCTGAAGCTTTCTTT | CASSLGTNAEAFF
TRBJ1-5 | - | TRBV5-5 | - | TGTGCCAGCAGCTTGGGTGACATTAGGCTGCCCCAGCATTTT | CASSLGDIRLPQHF
TRBJ2-7 | few | TRBV20-1 | - | TGCAGTGCCCCTTTCGATAGTTACGAGCAGTACTTC | CSAPFDSYEQYF
TRBJ2-7 | - | TRBV5-6 | TRBD1 | TGTGCCAGCAGCTGGGACAGGGGCAACGAGCAGTACTTC | CASSWDRGNEQYF
TRBJ1-1 | - | TRBV10-3 | TRBD1 | TGTGCCATCACCGACGACAGGGGGAACACTGAAGCTTTCTTT | CAITDDRGNTEAFF
TRBJ2-4 | - | TRBV27 | - | TGTGCCAGCAGTTTAACTGACGAGGGGTCCATTCAGTACTTC | CASSLTDEGSIQYF
TRBJ2-1 | few | TRBV5-6 | TRBD2 | TGTGCCAGCAGCGCGGGACTAGCGAACAATGAGCAGTTCTTC | CASSAGLANNEQFF
TRBJ2-7 | - | TRBV29-1 | - | TGCAGCGTTGGGGACAACTCCTACGAGCAGTACTTC | CSVGDNSYEQYF
TRBJ2-1 | few | TRBV29-1 | TRBD2 | TGCAGCGTTGAAGATTACGAGACTAGCGACTCCTACAATGAGCAGTTCTTC | CSVEDYETSDSYNEQFF
TRBJ2-1 | - | TRBV20-1 | - | TGCAGTGCTCCCTTCGGCCTAGCTATCAACAATGAGCAGTTCTTC | CSAPFGLAINNEQFF
TRBJ1-2 | few | TRBV29-1 | - | TGCAGCGTTGGTCCGGGCCCCTTATACACCTTC | CSVGPGPLYTF
TRBJ2-1 | - | TRBV28 | - | TGTGCCAGCAGTTTATCGCGGGATGGGTACAATGAGCAGTTCTTC | CASSLSRDGYNEQFF
TRBJ2-4 | - | TRBV4-1 | TRBD1 | TGCGCCAGCAGCCAAGAGGACAGGGGCTTTAACATTCAGTACTTC | CASSQEDRGFNIQYF
TRBJ2-1 | - | TRBV27 | TRBD2 | TGTGCCAGCAGTTTCCGATTAGCGGGAGGGGGCTCCTACAATGAGCAGTTCTTC | CASSFRLAGGGSYNEQFF